Following are 27 T cell receptor beta chains from one sample sequenced in a study of blood T cell repertoires in COVID-19. Profiled with immunoSEQ multiplex PCR; TCRdb holds only in-frame clones, not every one. Found here are some 14,000 clones, around nine tenths of them singletons; the top ten hold roughly 2.7%. The sequencing input was peripheral blood. These receptors originate from a human donor in a cohort sampled during active COVID-19.

In DNA, the CDR3 is TGTGCCAGCAGTGAACTCGGAGGGTCCTATGGCTACACCTTC. Its translation: CASSELGGSYGYTF. The chain recombines TRBV6-1 with TRBJ1-2; D remains ambiguous. CDR1 is MNHNS, CDR2 SASEGT, per germline. This CDR3 region has 14 residues. V lost 2 bases and J lost 4, with 11 bases in between.

Turning to this clone: Relative to the germline gene, one junction end is altered; a read error may explain this. The rearrangement joins TRBV6-5 to TRBJ1-2, with TRBD1 as a possible D gene (6 bases). The CDR3 has 11 residues. Germline assignment: CDR1 MNHEY and CDR2 SVGAGI. CDR3 in amino acids: CASSSDRQATF. CDR3 sequence (DNA): TGTGCCAGCAGTTCCGATCGACAGGCGACTTTC.

This chain uses TRBV6-5 with TRBJ2-1, with 12 positions matching TRBD2. The CDR3 loop spans 15 amino acids. Trimming removed 8 bases from V and 1 base from J; junction bases left unmatched: 3. CDR1 is MNHEY, CDR2 SVGAGI, per germline. Here the CDR3 reads CASAGLAGSYNEQFF. For the CDR3, the DNA is TGTGCCAGCGCGGGACTAGCGGGTTCCTACAATGAGCAGTTCTTC.

This CDR3 is CASSPGGPGQSNEKLFF. CDR3 DNA: TGTGCCAGCTCACCCGGTGGACCGGGACAGTCTAATGAAAAACTGTTTTTT. V is TRBV18 and J is TRBJ1-4; 7 bases align to TRBD1. The ends lost 3 bases at V and 3 bases at J; junction bases unmatched: 10. Per the germline V gene, CDR1 is KGHSH and CDR2 is LQKENI. This CDR3 is 17 amino acids long.

The rearrangement links TRBV28 to TRBJ2-5; D is possibly TRBD1 (6 bases). Germline V CDR1 and CDR2: MDHEN, SYDVKM. Trimming left V 7 bases short and J 5 bases short, with 14 bases between. This CDR3 has 13 residues. As DNA, the CDR3 is TGTGCCAGCAACTCCGGACAGAGCGAGACCCAGTACTTC. Translating gives CASNSGQSETQYF.

The V gene is TRBV5-4, the J gene TRBJ1-2, with no clear D. The ends were cut back, 4 bases at V and 3 bases at J, with 13 bases in the middle. Germline CDR1 is SGHNT and CDR2 is YYREEE (reference sequence). The CDR3 totals 14 residues. The CDR3 DNA reads as TGTGCCAGCAGCACTAGTCCGGTAGACTATGGCTACACCTTC. As protein: CASSTSPVDYGYTF.

This chain joins TRBV3-1 (or the pseudogene TRBV3-2) and TRBJ2-5; 8 nucleotides match TRBD1. Trimming removed 4 bases from V and 5 bases from J; junction bases left unmatched: 6. The CDR3 is 14 residues long. The germline V gene has CDR1 LGHDT and CDR2 YNNKEL (reference sequence). The CDR3 DNA is TGTGCCAGCAGCCCCAGGACAGGGAAGGAGACCCAGTACTTC. Translated, it gives CASSPRTGKETQYF.

The chain couples TRBV7-9 to TRBJ2-3, with TRBD2 matching over 10 bases. There are 15 residues in the CDR3. The V and J ends lost 4 bases and 0 bases, in that order; junction bases with no gene match: 1. Germline CDR1 and CDR2: SEHNR and FQNEAQ (reference sequence). The CDR3 bases are TGTGCCAGCAGCTGGGGACTAGCGAGCACAGATACGCAGTATTTT. Protein sequence: CASSWGLASTDTQYF.

This clone was seen a few times. The chain links TRBV12-5 to TRBJ2-1; D may be TRBD1 (5 bases). Trimming removed 1 base at V and 8 bases at J, with 9 bases between. The CDR3 sequence is 13 residues long. Germline V CDR1 and CDR2: LGHNT, FRNRAP. DNA of the CDR3: TGTGCTAGTGGTTTGGGACAGTATTATGAGCAGTTCTTC. Encoded protein: CASGLGQYYEQFF.

This rearrangement joins TRBV24-1 to TRBJ1-1; TRBD1 aligns across 8 bases. CDR3 length: 15 amino acids. V was pared by 4 bases and J by 3 bases, with 6 bases of the junction left unmatched. CDR1 is KGHDR and CDR2 is SFDVKD in the germline V gene. The CDR3 DNA sequence: TGTGCCACCAGTGACCCCGGACAGGGAGACACTGAAGCTTTCTTT. As protein: CATSDPGQGDTEAFF.

The chain is built from TRBV27 and TRBJ2-7; 9 nucleotides match TRBD1. V shed 2 bases, J shed 2 bases, and the junction held 1 base outside the gene matches. The CDR3 loop spans 14 amino acids. In germline, CDR1 is MNHEY, CDR2 SMNVEV (reference sequence). CDR3 DNA sequence: TGTGCCAGCAGTTTACGGACAGGGGCCTACGAGCAGTACTTC. Its translation is CASSLRTGAYEQYF.

This clone showed up just once. The V gene is TRBV10-3, the J gene TRBJ1-4, with 11 bases aligning to TRBD1. The CDR3 is 14 amino acids. V trimming: 6 bases; J trimming: 7 bases; junction bases outside the gene matches: 4. Germline lookup yields CDR1 ENHRY and CDR2 SYGVKD. CDR3 protein: CAISPGQGVEKLFF. The CDR3 DNA sequence: TGTGCCATCAGCCCGGGACAGGGGGTTGAAAAACTGTTTTTT.

The chain couples TRBV10-3 to TRBJ2-5; TRBD1 matches at 9 bases. Germline-derived CDR1 and CDR2 are ENHRY and SYGVKD. After removal of 7 bases from V and 5 bases from J, the junction contained 11 bases not matched to a gene. The CDR3 contains 15 residues. Written as DNA, the CDR3 is TGTGCCATCACCGAGACGACAGGGGGAGAGGAGACCCAGTACTTC. Translating gives CAITETTGGEETQYF.

The count of this clone is one. The chain links TRBV30 to TRBJ1-5, with D tentatively TRBD1 (5 bases). The germline gives CDR1 GTSNPN, CDR2 SVGIG (reference sequence). V lost 4 bases, J lost 2 bases, and 21 bases lay in between. The CDR3 loop spans 17 amino acids. CDR3 loop: CAWKGQGGGRGNQPQHF. Written as DNA, the CDR3 is TGTGCCTGGAAGGGGCAGGGAGGAGGTCGTGGCAATCAGCCCCAGCATTTT. Drawing the rest from reference TRBV30 and TRBJ1-5, the complete variable domain is SQTIHQWPATLVQPVGSPLSLECTVEGTSNPNLYWYRQAAGRGLQLLFYSVGIGQISSEVPQNLSASRPQDRQFILSSKKLLLSDSGFYLCAWKGQGGGRGNQPQHFGDGTRLSIL.

This chain joins TRBV27 and TRBJ2-3, with a weak D call TRBD1 (5 bases). In germline, CDR1 is MNHEY, CDR2 SMNVEV (reference sequence). There are 14 residues in the CDR3. The V end lost 4 bases, the J end lost 3 bases, and 11 bases lay between the germline ends. CDR3 amino acids: CASSSNQGTDTQYF. CDR3 nucleotides: TGTGCCAGCAGTTCTAACCAGGGAACAGATACGCAGTATTTT.

This chain connects TRBV5-1 to TRBJ2-3; 7 nucleotides align to TRBD2. This CDR3 contains 17 residues. With V trimmed by 3 bases and J by 5 bases, 15 bases remained unmatched. Germline lookup yields CDR1 SGHRS and CDR2 YFSETQ. In nucleotides, the CDR3 is TGCGCCAGCAGCTCTCCGGGACTAAAGTTGGGAGAAGATACGCAGTATTTT. This translates into CASSSPGLKLGEDTQYF.

The chain uses TRBV7-2 and TRBJ1-5; D remains unclear. Germline CDR1 reads SGHTA; CDR2 reads FQGNSA. V was cut by 5 bases and J by 7 bases, with 12 bases left in between. This CDR3 region has 13 residues. The CDR3 DNA is TGTGCCAGCAGCCCGGGGAGGCAGCAGCCCCAGCATTTT. Protein product: CASSPGRQQPQHF.

The chain is built from TRBV14 and TRBJ2-1; a weak D match, TRBD2 (5 bases). Germline V gene sequence: CDR1 SGHDN, CDR2 FVKESK. CDR3 size: 15 residues. V was cut by 0 bases and J by 7 bases, with 13 bases left in between. The CDR3 loop is CASSQDPRGDNEQFF. CDR3 nucleotide sequence: TGTGCCAGCAGCCAAGACCCCCGGGGTGATAATGAGCAGTTCTTC.

The chain employs TRBV5-6 and TRBJ2-3; 11 nucleotides align to TRBD1. This CDR3 has 15 residues. Germline CDR1 reads SGHDT; CDR2 reads YYEEEE. V gave up 3 bases and J gave up 4 bases; unmatched junction bases: 4. CDR3 coding DNA: TGTGCCAGCAGCTGGAGGACAGGGGGCGCAGATACGCAGTATTTT. The encoded protein is CASSWRTGGADTQYF.

V and J are TRBV20-1 and TRBJ1-1; D is uncertain. Trimming pared 3 bases from V and 6 bases from J, leaving 11 bases between. This CDR3 is built from 12 residues. Germline lookup yields CDR1 DFQATT and CDR2 SNEGSKA (reference sequence). The CDR3 loop reads CSASRGSAEAFF. CDR3 bases: TGCAGTGCTAGTCGCGGATCTGCTGAAGCTTTCTTT.

This clone was picked up one time. The V and J genes are TRBV18 and TRBJ2-1, with 9 bases identical to TRBD1. The V gene end was trimmed by 6 bases and the J gene end by 0 bases; junction bases not matched to a gene: 15. The CDR3 is made up of 19 amino acids. From germline, CDR1 is KGHSH and CDR2 LQKENI. This CDR3 is CASSQLRTGVVGSYNEQFF. Here the CDR3 DNA reads TGTGCCAGCTCCCAATTGCGGACAGGGGTCGTGGGCTCCTACAATGAGCAGTTCTTC.

V usage is TRBV9 and J usage is TRBJ1-2; TRBD1 might be the D (5 bases). Trimming took off 9 bases at V and 2 bases at J, with 11 bases between the two ends. Germline V gene data show CDR1 as SGDLS and CDR2 as YYNGEE. This CDR3 contains 12 residues. The CDR3: CATGGENYGYTF. The CDR3 nucleotides are TGTGCCACCGGAGGGGAGAACTATGGCTACACCTTC. Looking up the rest from reference TRBV9 and TRBJ1-2 gives the full variable domain: DSGVTQTPKHLITATGQRVTLRCSPRSGDLSVYWYQQSLDQGLQFLIQYYNGEERAKGNILERFSAQQFPDLHSELNLSSLELGDSALYFCATGGENYGYTFGSGTRLTVV.

CDR3 sequence: CASKTDRGRTDTQYF. The CDR3 DNA reads as TGTGCCAGCAAGACAGACAGGGGGAGGACAGATACGCAGTATTTT. This chain joins TRBV2 and TRBJ2-3, with 9 bases aligning to TRBD1. V lost 7 bases to trimming and J lost 3 bases; unmatched junction nucleotides: 8. This CDR3 is built from 15 residues. Germline CDR1 and CDR2: SNHLY and FYNNEI.

V usage is TRBV9 and J usage is TRBJ1-3; D not certain. Deletions cut 3 bases from V and 5 bases from J, with 12 bases between. CDR1 and CDR2 from the germline V gene are SGDLS and YYNGEE. This CDR3 region has 14 residues. The CDR3 DNA is TGTGCCAGCAGCGACGGGAACTCGCGAAACACCATATATTTT. Its translation: CASSDGNSRNTIYF.

Only one count was recorded for this clone. This sequence joins TRBV7-6 and TRBJ1-1; D is perhaps TRBD1 (5 bases). The germline gives CDR1 SGHVS, CDR2 FNYEAQ. V lost 1 base to trimming and J lost 4 bases, with 7 bases between them. CDR3 length: 13 residues. CDR3 residues: CASSLGGGTEAFF. Written as DNA, the CDR3 is TGTGCCAGCAGCTTAGGGGGGGGCACTGAAGCTTTCTTT.

This rearrangement joins TRBV7-9 to TRBJ1-1; D is possibly TRBD1 (6 bases). Germline V CDR1 and CDR2: SEHNR, FQNEAQ (reference sequence). The CDR3 length is 14 residues. With 5 bases removed from V and 4 bases from J, the gap between germline ends came to 14 bases. CDR3 in DNA: TGTGCCAGCAGCCTACTACAGGGTATCACTGAAGCTTTCTTT. It translates to CASSLLQGITEAFF.

This sequence joins TRBV7-9 and TRBJ1-1, with D possibly being TRBD1 (5 bases). The germline V and J ends were trimmed by 2 bases and 4 bases, with 11 bases remaining between them. Germline assignment: CDR1 SEHNR and CDR2 FQNEAQ (reference sequence). This CDR3 has 14 residues. DNA of the CDR3: TGTGCCAGCAGCTTACGGGGGAGGGGCACTGAAGCTTTCTTT. This translates into CASSLRGRGTEAFF.